The 2 T cell receptor beta chains below all came from one sample that was sequenced in a study of blood T cell repertoires in COVID-19. Profiling relied on immunoSEQ multiplex PCR, and the TCRdb table lists in-frame clones only, not all of them. The sample holds 30,000 to 35,000 clones, roughly 82% seen once. The sequencing sample was made of peripheral blood. The receptors stem from an elderly man with active or convalescent COVID-19.

The rearrangement uses TRBV2 and TRBJ2-7, with a weak D call TRBD2 (6 bases). CDR3 length: 13 amino acids. Between the trimmed V and J ends, which lost 11 bases and 2 bases, there was a span of 16 bases. Germline V gene data show CDR1 as SNHLY and CDR2 as FYNNEI. CDR3 sequence: CARSRGSTYEQYF. The CDR3 DNA reads TGTGCCCGAAGCCGGGGGTCGACCTACGAGCAGTACTTC.

The chain combines TRBV28 with TRBJ1-1; D is perhaps TRBD1 (6 bases). Per germline, CDR1 MDHEN and CDR2 SYDVKM. The CDR3 is made up of 13 amino acids. V lost 6 bases and J lost 7, with 15 bases in between. DNA for the CDR3: TGTGCCAGCAGAGGAAACAGGGCGGGTGAAGCTTTCTTT. This encodes CASRGNRAGEAFF.